Listed below are T cell receptor beta chains from one sample, sequenced in a study of blood T cell repertoires in COVID-19. TCRdb keeps only in-frame clones here, not all; method: immunoSEQ multiplex PCR. The data show about 280,000 clones, roughly nine tenths seen once. The sample consisted of peripheral blood. The receptors were sampled from a man aged 35-49 years with active or convalescent COVID-19. Both conserved end residues are part of each CDR3. Fields, in order: V gene, J gene, clone size, D gene, CDR3 DNA, CDR3 protein. D genes are given only for firm matches. Clone size is shown for a subset of rows, as once, few, many or a class of expanded clone.

>TRBV5-6|TRBJ2-3|-|TRBD2
TGTGCCAGCAGACGACTAGCGGGGGGGCGGGCAGATACGCAGTATTTT
CASRRLAGGRADTQYF
>TRBV21-1|TRBJ1-3|few|-
TGTGCCATCTCTTGGCGGGTAGGAAACACCATATATTTT
CAISWRVGNTIYF
>TRBV25-1|TRBJ1-5|few|TRBD1
TGTGCCAGCAGTCCCGGGACAGGGGTTTACGATCAGCCCCAGCATTTT
CASSPGTGVYDQPQHF
>TRBV25-1|TRBJ1-1|-|-
TGTGCCAGCAGTGATTTGGGGAAAGGAGGTATTGCTGAAGCTTTCTTT
CASSDLGKGGIAEAFF
>TRBV7-6|TRBJ2-7|once|-
TGTGCCAGCAGCTTAGACAGCTCCTACGAGCAGTACTTC
CASSLDSSYEQYF
>TRBV27|TRBJ2-5|-|TRBD1
TGTGCCAGCAGTTCCCGACGACAGGGGGGAGTGGTAACCCAGTACTTC
CASSSRRQGGVVTQYF
>TRBV5-6|TRBJ1-1|-|-
TGTGCCAGCAGCTTGGCCCAGGGGACTGAAGCTTTCTTT
CASSLAQGTEAFF
>TRBV27|TRBJ2-2|-|TRBD1
TGTGCCAGCGGACAGGGGCCGAACACCGGGGAGCTGTTTTTT
CASGQGPNTGELFF
>TRBV2|TRBJ1-3|-|-
TGTGCCAGCAGTGACCGGGGGTCTGGAAACACCATATATTTT
CASSDRGSGNTIYF
>TRBV4-2|TRBJ2-7|few|-
TGTGCCAGCAGCCAAGACAGCTACGAGCAGTACTTC
CASSQDSYEQYF
>TRBV7-6|TRBJ2-1|-|TRBD2
TGTGCCAGCAGCTCCGGTACTAGCGGGAGCGGGAGTGAGCAGTTCTTC
CASSSGTSGSGSEQFF
>TRBV28|TRBJ2-6|once|TRBD1
TGTGCCAGCAGCGGACAGGGGGGTTGGTCTGGGGCCAACGTCCTGACTTTC
CASSGQGGWSGANVLTF
>TRBV10-1|TRBJ2-1|once|-
TGCGCCAGCAGCTTAGAGACAGCCTACAATGAGCAGTTCTTC
CASSLETAYNEQFF
>TRBV1|TRBJ1-2|-|-
TGCACCAGCAGCCAAAGACTACAGGGGAGAGAGGGCTACACCTTC
CTSSQRLQGREGYTF
>TRBV5-1|TRBJ2-7|-|TRBD1
TGCGCCAGCAGCTTGCCAGGGGGTCTAGGTGAGCAGTACTTC
CASSLPGGLGEQYF
>TRBV3-1/TRBV3-2|TRBJ2-2|once|TRBD2
TGTGCCAGCAGCTTCGGACTAGCGAACACCGGGGAGCTGTTTTTT
CASSFGLANTGELFF
>TRBV19|TRBJ2-5|-|-
TGTGCCAGTAGTATCAGGGTGCAAGAGACCCAGTACTTC
CASSIRVQETQYF
>TRBV19|TRBJ2-1|once|TRBD1
TGTGCCAGTGGCCAGGGGGCTGGTTTCGATGAGCAGTTCTTC
CASGQGAGFDEQFF
>TRBV24-1|TRBJ1-2|-|-
TGTGCCACCAGTGCAGGAGGGGCGGGATATGGCTACACCTTC
CATSAGGAGYGYTF
>TRBV3-1/TRBV3-2|TRBJ1-5|-|-
TGTGCCAGCAGCTCGCGCTCTAATCAGCCCCAGCATTTT
CASSSRSNQPQHF
>TRBV5-1|TRBJ1-1|few|TRBD1
TGCGCCAGCAGCCCGACAGGGGAGAACACTGAAGCTTTCTTT
CASSPTGENTEAFF
>TRBV3-1/TRBV3-2|TRBJ2-1|-|TRBD2
TGTGCCAGCAGCCAAGAATCCCGTCCCCCTAGCGGGGGGCAATACAATGAGCAGTTCTTC
CASSQESRPPSGGQYNEQFF
>TRBV24-1|TRBJ2-5|-|-
TGTGCCACCAGTGATACGGGGGATAAAGAGACCCAGTACTTC
CATSDTGDKETQYF
>TRBV9|TRBJ2-5|few|-
TGTGCCAGCAGCGTAGAAGGGACACAAGAGACCCAGTACTTC
CASSVEGTQETQYF
>TRBV9|TRBJ2-2|-|TRBD1
TGTGCCAGCAGCGTCACCGGGACAGGGTTAAGCGGGGAGCTGTTTTTT
CASSVTGTGLSGELFF
>TRBV7-9|TRBJ1-2|-|-
TGTGCCAGCAGCTTGGGGAGGTCTGGCTACACCTTC
CASSLGRSGYTF